This is a list of T cell receptor beta chains from one sample in a study of cytomegalovirus exposure and HLA in healthy donors. The repertoire was sequenced with immunoSEQ multiplex PCR; TCRdb's copy has only in-frame clones and lacks some. The sample includes 40,000 to 45,000 clones, around 62% of them seen just once. The sequencing sample was made of PBMCs. These receptors were taken from a human donor in good health. The CDR3 runs from the conserved cysteine through the conserved F or W. Each record gives: D gene, J gene, clone size, V gene, CDR3 protein, CDR3 DNA. The D gene is left open where the match is weak. A clone size is listed for some rows: how often the clone was seen (once, few, many), or a class if it is expanded.

D: TRBD1
J: TRBJ2-1
size: .
V: TRBV4-3
CDR3: CASSQEPPTGHDEQFF
DNA: TGCGCCAGCAGCCAAGAGCCGCCGACAGGGCACGATGAGCAGTTCTTC

D: .
J: TRBJ2-2
size: .
V: TRBV2
CDR3: CASSPESGNLNTGELFF
DNA: TGTGCCAGCAGTCCCGAGTCAGGGAATTTGAACACCGGGGAGCTGTTTTTT

D: TRBD1
J: TRBJ2-7
size: few
V: TRBV5-1
CDR3: CASSFRDRDYEQYF
DNA: TGCGCCAGCAGCTTCCGGGACAGGGATTACGAGCAGTACTTC

D: .
J: TRBJ1-1
size: .
V: TRBV12-5
CDR3: CASGLVSSWQIRMNTEAFF
DNA: TGTGCTAGTGGTTTGGTATCGTCTTGGCAGATAAGAATGAACACTGAAGCTTTCTTT

D: .
J: TRBJ1-2
size: once
V: TRBV11-2
CDR3: CASSSRDYGYTF
DNA: TGTGCCAGCAGCTCGAGGGATTATGGCTACACCTTC

D: .
J: TRBJ1-2
size: once
V: TRBV14
CDR3: CASSQQGGLHGYTF
DNA: TGTGCCAGCAGCCAACAGGGTGGGCTCCATGGCTACACCTTC

D: TRBD2
J: TRBJ2-2
size: .
V: TRBV29-1
CDR3: CSVGGGWNTGELFF
DNA: TGCAGCGTTGGGGGGGGGTGGAACACCGGGGAGCTGTTTTTT

D: .
J: TRBJ1-1
size: few
V: TRBV7-8
CDR3: CASSYIGVRNTEAFF
DNA: TGTGCCAGCAGCTATATCGGGGTCAGGAACACTGAAGCTTTCTTT

D: .
J: TRBJ1-6
size: .
V: TRBV9
CDR3: CASTPGQRYNSPLHF
DNA: TGTGCCAGCACCCCAGGGCAGAGATATAATTCACCCCTCCACTTT

D: TRBD1
J: TRBJ2-5
size: .
V: TRBV5-1
CDR3: CASSLSITGGQETQYF
DNA: TGCGCCAGCAGCTTGAGTATTACAGGGGGCCAAGAGACCCAGTACTTC

D: TRBD1
J: TRBJ2-7
size: .
V: TRBV6-5
CDR3: CASSRTGGGRDEQYF
DNA: TGTGCCAGCAGCCGTACAGGGGGCGGACGGGACGAGCAGTACTTC

D: .
J: TRBJ2-1
size: .
V: TRBV30
CDR3: CAWYRDLGNEQFF
DNA: TGTGCCTGGTACCGGGACTTGGGCAATGAGCAGTTCTTC

D: .
J: TRBJ2-2
size: .
V: TRBV11-1
CDR3: CASSSSTGELFF
DNA: TGTGCCAGCAGCTCCAGCACCGGGGAGCTGTTTTTT

D: .
J: TRBJ2-5
size: .
V: TRBV21-1
CDR3: CASSVAGKETQYF
DNA: TGTGCCAGCAGCGTAGCGGGGAAAGAGACCCAGTACTTC

D: .
J: TRBJ2-7
size: .
V: TRBV4-2
CDR3: CASSQDQGDEQYF
DNA: TGTGCCAGCAGCCAAGATCAAGGGGACGAGCAGTACTTC

D: .
J: TRBJ1-1
size: .
V: TRBV29-1
CDR3: CSVEEWTRNTEAFF
DNA: TGCAGCGTTGAAGAGTGGACACGGAACACTGAAGCTTTCTTT

D: .
J: TRBJ1-5
size: few
V: TRBV6-5
CDR3: CASSSGTRNQPQHF
DNA: TGTGCCAGCAGTTCCGGGACACGGAATCAGCCCCAGCATTTT

D: .
J: TRBJ1-5
size: .
V: TRBV6-1
CDR3: CASSVASDQPQHF
DNA: TGTGCCAGCAGTGTCGCAAGCGACCAGCCCCAGCATTTT

D: .
J: TRBJ1-5
size: .
V: TRBV30
CDR3: CAWSVNPGGHQPQHF
DNA: TGTGCCTGGAGTGTTAACCCGGGGGGTCATCAGCCCCAGCATTTT

D: TRBD1
J: TRBJ1-1
size: .
V: TRBV5-1
CDR3: CASSLGGTAIEAFF
DNA: TGCGCCAGCAGCTTGGGTGGGACAGCAATTGAAGCTTTCTTT

D: .
J: TRBJ2-6
size: few
V: TRBV28
CDR3: CASTLPGLSAGSGANVLTF
DNA: TGTGCCAGCACCTTACCCGGGCTTAGCGCGGGCTCTGGGGCCAACGTCCTGACTTTC

D: TRBD1
J: TRBJ1-5
size: few
V: TRBV19
CDR3: CASRQGTTSTQHF
DNA: TGTGCAAGCAGACAGGGGACTACTTCGACCCAGCATTTT